The 32 T cell receptor beta chains in this list originate from one sample, sequenced in a study of cytomegalovirus exposure and HLA in healthy donors. Vbeta (60) and Jbeta (13) primers were used in the PCR. TCRdb keeps only in-frame clones here, not all; method: immunoSEQ multiplex PCR. Recorded here are about 48,000 clones; the top ten clones represent 6.1%. Input material: PBMCs. The origin of the receptors is a male donor in good health and CMV-seropositive.

The DNA of the CDR3 is TGTGCCAGCAGTCTCCAAGAGACCCAGTACTTC. Residues: CASSLQETQYF. The chain links TRBV2 to TRBJ2-5; D is unresolved. Germline CDR1 SNHLY, CDR2 FYNNEI. The CDR3 consists of 11 residues. V lost 5 bases and J 1 base, leaving 2 bases between the germline ends.

This chain joins TRBV2 and TRBJ1-3, with D hard to call. The CDR3 is made up of 14 amino acids. Trimming took off 8 bases at V and 0 bases at J, with 11 bases between the two ends. Germline lookup yields CDR1 SNHLY and CDR2 FYNNEI. The CDR3: CASATSFSGNTIYF. DNA for the CDR3: TGTGCCAGCGCGACATCATTCTCTGGAAACACCATATATTTT.

The V and J genes are TRBV4-2 and TRBJ1-1; D is possibly TRBD1 (5 bases). Germline V lookup: CDR1 LGHNA, CDR2 YNFKEQ. V shed 2 bases and J shed 11 bases, with 15 bases lying between them. The CDR3 is 13 amino acids. DNA of the CDR3: TGTGCCAGCAGCCAATCCAAGGGGCCAGGGGCTTTCTTT. Translation: CASSQSKGPGAFF.

This rearrangement joins TRBV28 to TRBJ2-2, with 8 bases fitting TRBD2. Germline values: CDR1 MDHEN, CDR2 SYDVKM. The trim removed 2 bases at V and 1 base at J, leaving 3 bases unmatched. This CDR3 is 16 amino acids long. CDR3 nucleotides: TGTGCCAGCAGTTTAGTGCTAGCGGGGAACACCGGGGAGCTGTTTTTT. Translating it yields CASSLVLAGNTGELFF.

This sequence joins TRBV4-3 and TRBJ1-2, with D uncertain. V shed 0 bases and J shed 2 bases, with 10 bases lying between them. The V gene's germline CDR1 is LGHNA and CDR2 YSLEER. The CDR3 spans 15 residues. The CDR3 is CASSQDSNSNYGYTF. The CDR3, as DNA: TGCGCCAGCAGCCAAGATTCTAACAGCAACTATGGCTACACCTTC.

This chain links TRBV16 with TRBJ2-7; D remains unclear. This CDR3 has 11 amino acids. Looked up from germline, CDR1 is KGHSY and CDR2 is FQNENV. V lost 2 bases, J lost 5 bases, and 4 bases lay in between. CDR3 bases: TGTGCCAGCAGCCAAGAGAACGAGCAGTACTTC. Protein: CASSQENEQYF.

The chain uses TRBV7-8 and TRBJ1-2; D remains unclear. Germline V CDR1 and CDR2: SGHVS, FQNEAQ. This CDR3 contains 12 residues. V was shortened by 5 bases and J by 5 bases, with 9 bases between the two germline ends. The CDR3 sequence: CASSRGGYGYTF. In nucleotides, the CDR3 is TGTGCCAGCAGCCGAGGAGGATATGGCTACACCTTC.

The V and J genes are TRBV2 and TRBJ2-3, with a possible D match to TRBD2 (7 bases). Trimming took off 6 bases at V and 1 base at J, with 14 bases between the two ends. CDR1 is SNHLY and CDR2 is FYNNEI in the germline V gene. The length of the CDR3 is 15 residues. Written as DNA, the CDR3 is TGTGCCAGCAGGGGAGGGGGGCCCGGCACAGATACGCAGTATTTT. Translating it yields CASRGGGPGTDTQYF.

V usage is TRBV7-6 and J usage is TRBJ2-2; 8 nucleotides align to TRBD2. Germline CDR1 and CDR2: SGHVS and FNYEAQ. The CDR3 loop spans 17 amino acids. V shed 2 bases, J shed 2 bases, and the junction held 7 bases outside the gene matches. The CDR3 reads CASSLPPSGGNTGELFF. Here the CDR3 DNA reads TGTGCCAGCAGCTTACCCCCCAGCGGGGGCAACACCGGGGAGCTGTTTTTT.

CDR3 bases: TGCAGCGTGCGTGAGACAGGGGGCATTGGAAACACCATATATTTT. It codes for CSVRETGGIGNTIYF. The chain links TRBV29-1 to TRBJ1-3, with TRBD1 matching 10 bases. The junction had 8 bases not matched to a gene; V was cut back by 6 bases and J by 3 bases. The CDR3 covers 15 residues. CDR1 and CDR2 from the germline V gene are SQVTM and ANQGSEA.

CDR3 nucleotide sequence: TGTGCCAGCAGCTTATTGAACGGGGGGGCTAATGAGCAGTTCTTC. Its protein product is CASSLLNGGANEQFF. This chain links TRBV7-3 with TRBJ2-1; 8 nucleotides align to TRBD2. The CDR3 has 15 residues. J was trimmed by 7 bases and V by 2 bases; bases with no gene match: 7. CDR1 and CDR2 from the germline V gene are SGHTA and FQGTGA.

The V gene is TRBV7-2, the J gene TRBJ1-1; perhaps TRBD1 as D (5 bases). This CDR3 is built from 16 residues. Deletions cut 0 bases from V and 0 bases from J, with 11 bases between. The germline V gene encodes CDR1 SGHTA and CDR2 FQGNSA. CDR3 in amino acids: CASSLATGVMNTEAFF. The CDR3 nucleotides are TGTGCCAGCAGCTTAGCTACAGGAGTAATGAACACTGAAGCTTTCTTT.

This chain uses TRBV9 with TRBJ2-1; TRBD1 matches at 9 bases. From germline, CDR1 is SGDLS and CDR2 YYNGEE. The CDR3 sequence is 14 residues long. The trim removed 1 base at V and 8 bases at J, leaving 4 bases unmatched. CDR3 sequence: CASSVKGDRDEQFF. The CDR3 DNA follows: TGTGCCAGCAGCGTAAAGGGGGACAGGGATGAGCAGTTCTTC.

The chain is built from TRBV4-3 and TRBJ2-3, with TRBD2 matching over 11 bases. After removal of 3 bases from V and 1 base from J, the junction contained 6 bases not matched to a gene. The germline CDR1 and CDR2 sequences are LGHNA and YSLEER. The CDR3 contains 17 residues. CDR3 sequence (DNA): TGCGCCAGCAGCCAGACACTAGCGGGGGTACGCACAGATACGCAGTATTTT. Amino acid sequence: CASSQTLAGVRTDTQYF.

This sequence joins TRBV7-8 and TRBJ2-3, with D tentatively TRBD1 (5 bases). Germline loops: CDR1 SGHVS, CDR2 FQNEAQ. V lost 2 bases to trimming and J lost 4 bases, with 13 bases between them. CDR3 length: 15 residues. CDR3 DNA: TGTGCCAGCAGCTTAATTCTAGGGGCCGCAGATACGCAGTATTTT. It codes for CASSLILGAADTQYF.

The chain links TRBV12-5 to TRBJ1-1, with no clear D. The CDR3 length is 14 residues. The ends were cut back, 6 bases at V and 0 bases at J, with 11 bases in the middle. The germline CDR1 and CDR2 sequences are LGHNT and FRNRAP. CDR3 sequence (DNA): TGTGCTAGTGGGTATTCAACTATGAACACTGAAGCTTTCTTT. Translated, it gives CASGYSTMNTEAFF.

As regards this clone: The sample contains more than one DNA sequence encoding this CDR3. This chain links TRBV9 with TRBJ1-5; D is unresolved. Trimming shortened V by 2 bases and J by 0 bases, and 9 bases separated the two germline ends. The CDR3 length is 15 residues. Germline V gene lookup returns CDR1 SGDLS and CDR2 YYNGEE. The CDR3 DNA follows: TGTGCCAGCAGCGTCGGCGGAAATAGCAATCAGCCCCAGCATTTT. It specifies CASSVGGNSNQPQHF.

Points on this clone: At one of its ends the junction is not consistent with the germline gene, which may arise from a read error. The chain joins TRBV10-1 to TRBJ1-4; no firm D call. The CDR3 is 9 amino acids. Germline V gene sequence: CDR1 WNHNN, CDR2 SYGVQD (reference sequence). CDR3 in amino acids: CATWRARIF. The CDR3 nucleotides are TGCGCCACCTGGAGGGCCCGTATTTTT.

This chain links TRBV2 with TRBJ1-1; D is possibly TRBD1 (6 bases). The V and J ends lost 8 bases and 0 bases respectively, with 19 bases between them. Germline V CDR1 and CDR2: SNHLY, FYNNEI. There are 16 residues in the CDR3. The CDR3 loop reads CASPRITGYLNTEAFF. In DNA form, the CDR3 reads TGTGCCAGCCCACGGATTACAGGGTATCTGAACACTGAAGCTTTCTTT.

This chain connects TRBV5-5 to TRBJ1-2; D call uncertain. This CDR3 contains 13 residues. CDR1 and CDR2 (germline): SGHKS, YYEKEE (reference sequence). Trimming removed 2 bases from V and 1 base from J, with 6 bases in between. The CDR3 sequence is CASSFPSNYGYTF. The CDR3 nucleotides read TGTGCCAGCAGCTTCCCCAGTAACTATGGCTACACCTTC.

The chain recombines TRBV6-5 with TRBJ2-3; maybe TRBD1 (6 bases). V lost 6 bases, J lost 2 bases, and 15 bases lay in between. The CDR3 is made up of 15 amino acids. CDR1 MNHEY and CDR2 SVGAGI come from the germline V gene. CDR3 protein: CASRRTGPLTDTQYF. CDR3 DNA sequence: TGTGCCAGCAGGAGAACAGGGCCACTCACAGATACGCAGTATTTT.

The rearrangement uses TRBV6-5 and TRBJ1-1; 8 bases align to TRBD1. The CDR3 is 15 amino acids. V was pared by 6 bases and J by 5 bases, with 11 bases of the junction left unmatched. CDR1 and CDR2 from the germline V gene are MNHEY and SVGAGI. In DNA form, the CDR3 reads TGTGCCAGCAGCGACAGGGGTTACGCACCGACTGAAGCTTTCTTT. This encodes CASSDRGYAPTEAFF.

About this clone: One end of the junction is discordant with germline, which a read error may explain. The rearrangement links TRBV14 to TRBJ2-1; TRBD2 aligns across 8 bases. This CDR3 is built from 14 residues. Germline CDR1 reads SGHDN; CDR2 reads FVKESK. DNA for the CDR3: TGTGCCAGCAGCCAAGTAATAGCGGGGAATGAGCAGCTCTTC. Its protein product is CASSQVIAGNEQLF.

The chain joins TRBV11-3 to TRBJ2-6, with 8 bases lining up with TRBD1. V lost 4 bases to trimming and J lost 0 bases; unmatched junction nucleotides: 5. The CDR3 totals 17 residues. CDR1 and CDR2 (germline): SGHNT, YENEEA. In DNA, the CDR3 is TGTGCCAGCAGCTCGCGGGACAGGCGCTCTGGGGCCAACGTCCTGACTTTC. Its protein is CASSSRDRRSGANVLTF. Filled out from reference TRBV11-3 and TRBJ2-6, the complete variable domain reads EAGVVQSPRYKIIEKKQPVAFWCNPISGHNTLYWYLQNLGQGPELLIRYENEEAVDDSQLPKDRFSAERLKGVDSTLKIQPAELGDSAVYLCASSSRDRRSGANVLTFGAGSRLTVL.

The rearrangement links TRBV7-2 to TRBJ2-5, with D possibly TRBD1 on 5 matching bases. Germline CDR1 is SGHTA and CDR2 is FQGNSA. This CDR3 is 13 amino acids long. Trimming cost V 1 base and J 6 bases, with 9 bases left between them. DNA of the CDR3: TGTGCCAGCAGCTTAGAAGGGGTGCAGACCCAGTACTTC. Translating gives CASSLEGVQTQYF. The full variable domain, its missing parts supplied by reference TRBV7-2 and TRBJ2-5, is GAGVSQSPSNKVTEKGKDVELRCDPISGHTALYWYRQSLGQGLEFLIYFQGNSAPDKSGLPSDRFSAERTGGSVSTLTIQRTQQEDSAVYLCASSLEGVQTQYFGPGTRLLVL.

The V and J genes are TRBV7-7 and TRBJ1-1, with 10 bases that match TRBD1. V lost 5 bases to trimming and J lost 8 bases; unmatched junction nucleotides: 5. The CDR3 is 13 amino acids. Germline CDR1 reads SSHAT; CDR2 reads FNYEAQ (reference sequence). CDR3 protein: CASSRDRGSEAFF. For the CDR3, the DNA is TGTGCCAGCAGCAGGGACAGGGGATCGGAAGCTTTCTTT.

The rearrangement joins TRBV30 to TRBJ1-3; unclear D gene. Per germline, CDR1 GTSNPN and CDR2 SVGIG (reference sequence). The V end lost 2 bases, the J end lost 0 bases, and 8 bases lay between the germline ends. This CDR3 comprises 14 residues. The CDR3 protein is CAWSPGSSGNTIYF. The CDR3 DNA reads TGTGCCTGGAGTCCGGGGAGCTCTGGAAACACCATATATTTT.

The genes are TRBV9 and TRBJ1-2, with TRBD1 identical over 9 bases. CDR3 length: 12 residues. Germline CDR1 SGDLS, CDR2 YYNGEE. The trim removed 5 bases at V and 14 bases at J, leaving 10 bases unmatched. The CDR3 nucleotides read TGTGCCAGCAGGACCGGACAGGGGAAAATAACCTTC. Translating it yields CASRTGQGKITF. Using reference TRBV9 and TRBJ1-2 for the parts outside the CDR3, the full variable domain is DSGVTQTPKHLITATGQRVTLRCSPRSGDLSVYWYQQSLDQGLQFLIQYYNGEERAKGNILERFSAQQFPDLHSELNLSSLELGDSALYFCASRTGQGKITFGSGTRLTVV.

The chain couples TRBV2 to TRBJ1-1; D remains ambiguous. Germline assignment: CDR1 SNHLY and CDR2 FYNNEI. The CDR3 consists of 11 residues. Trimming pared 9 bases from V and 0 bases from J, leaving 5 bases between. CDR3 region: CARVVNTEAFF. CDR3 DNA sequence: TGTGCCAGAGTAGTGAACACTGAAGCTTTCTTT.

The rearrangement uses TRBV15 and TRBJ2-5, with 10 bases that match TRBD2. Gene TRBJ2-7 matches the end of the DNA better, so the J call may be wrong. The CDR3 loop spans 17 amino acids. Germline CDR1 is LNHNV and CDR2 is YYDKDF (reference sequence). This CDR3 is CATSRAYFSGGIDEQYF. The DNA of the CDR3 is TGTGCCACCAGCAGAGCATATTTTAGCGGGGGGATCGACGAGCAGTACTTC.

The gene calls are TRBV5-6 and TRBJ1-2; D not certain. The germline V and J ends were trimmed by 7 bases and 4 bases, with 20 bases remaining between them. In germline, CDR1 is SGHDT, CDR2 YYEEEE. The CDR3 extends over 15 amino acids. The CDR3 loop is CASGLGTGQGYGYTF. In DNA form, the CDR3 reads TGTGCCAGCGGATTGGGAACGGGTCAAGGCTATGGCTACACCTTC.

V usage is TRBV9 and J usage is TRBJ1-5; the D gene is possibly TRBD1 (6 bases). This CDR3 is built from 14 residues. The V end was cut by 4 bases, the J end by 3 bases, with 11 bases between. Germline V gene sequence: CDR1 SGDLS, CDR2 YYNGEE. CDR3 region: CASSPGVSNQPQHF. The CDR3 nucleotides read TGTGCCAGCAGCCCAGGGGTTTCCAATCAGCCCCAGCATTTT.